This TCR beta chain is from a study of T cells in Graves' hyperthyroidism and ophthalmopathy. At the level of the study: Peripheral blood was acquired at first diagnosis, ahead of any therapy whatsoever.

Each ophthalmopathy patient scored at least 3 on the Clinical Activity Score and at least 4 on NOSPECS grade, with duration under 3 months. Lactation, pregnancy, other autoimmune disease or uncontrolled infection excluded patients. Trimming took 3 bases from V and 0 from J, leaving 11 bases between them. The CDR3 extends over 15 amino acids. Germline-derived CDR1 and CDR2 are MDHEN and SYDVKM. TCR beta CDR3 regions were amplified from RNA transcripts. The HTBI primer set served for first-round RT-PCR of the TCR CDR3. A single record per CDR3 protein comes from TCRdb applying MiXCR to the multiplex PCR reads. The sample has fewer than 750,000 distinct CDR3 sequences; roughly 14% are singletons. Ten or more counts support this clonotype.

The sample was blood. The sequence derives from a middle-aged woman with Graves' ophthalmopathy. The gene calls are TRBV28 and TRBJ2-5; TRBD2 might be the D (5 bases). The CDR3 nucleotides are TGTGCCAGCAGTTTTTTCGGGGAGTACCAAGAGACCCAGTACTTC. It encodes CASSFFGEYQETQYF. The full variable domain, its missing parts supplied by reference TRBV28 and TRBJ2-5, is DVKVTQSSRYLVKRTGEKVFLECVQDMDHENMFWYRQDPGLGLRLIYFSYDVKMKEKGDIPEGYSVSREKKERFSLILESASTNQTSMYLCASSFFGEYQETQYFGPGTRLLVL.